This is a list of T cell receptor beta chains from one sample in a study of blood T cell repertoires in COVID-19. Assay: immunoSEQ multiplex PCR; the TCRdb copy retains only in-frame clones and omits some. Of 65,000 to 70,000 clones listed, roughly 80% are singletons. The material sequenced was peripheral blood. The receptors shown here come from a man in his 60s with acute or convalescent COVID-19. Both conserved end residues are part of each CDR3. A D gene is named only where the DNA matches it firmly. A clone size is listed for some rows: how often the clone was seen (once, few, many), or a class if it is expanded.

abundance: -; v_gene: TRBV7-9; j_gene: TRBJ1-6; d_gene: TRBD1; CDR3aa: CASSLGTGVLDSPLHF; CDR3nt: TGTGCCAGCAGCTTAGGGACAGGGGTTTTGGATTCACCCCTCCACTTT
abundance: -; v_gene: TRBV5-1; j_gene: TRBJ2-5; d_gene: -; CDR3aa: CASSLVGRAEETQYF; CDR3nt: TGCGCCAGCAGCTTGGTAGGCAGGGCAGAGGAGACCCAGTACTTC
abundance: -; v_gene: TRBV4-1; j_gene: TRBJ1-4; d_gene: -; CDR3aa: CASSQDSGLETTNEKLFF; CDR3nt: TGCGCCAGCAGCCAAGATTCGGGTCTGGAAACAACTAATGAAAAACTGTTTTTT
abundance: few; v_gene: TRBV20-1; j_gene: TRBJ1-1; d_gene: -; CDR3aa: CSASSGPREDTEAFF; CDR3nt: TGCAGTGCTAGTTCAGGACCCAGGGAGGACACTGAAGCTTTCTTT
abundance: -; v_gene: TRBV29-1; j_gene: TRBJ1-2; d_gene: TRBD1; CDR3aa: CSVEFPGQGAARYGYTF; CDR3nt: TGCAGCGTTGAATTCCCGGGACAGGGGGCGGCTAGGTATGGCTACACCTTC
abundance: -; v_gene: TRBV19; j_gene: TRBJ2-7; d_gene: -; CDR3aa: CASSIAAGSSYEQYF; CDR3nt: TGTGCCAGTAGTATAGCCGCAGGTAGTTCCTACGAGCAGTACTTC
abundance: medium-sized; v_gene: TRBV7-9; j_gene: TRBJ2-2; d_gene: -; CDR3aa: CASSLVSGYTGELFF; CDR3nt: TGTGCCAGCAGCTTAGTTTCCGGTTACACCGGGGAGCTGTTTTTT
abundance: -; v_gene: TRBV19; j_gene: TRBJ1-6; d_gene: TRBD1; CDR3aa: CASRVWTGLENSPLHF; CDR3nt: TGTGCCAGTAGAGTTTGGACAGGCCTGGAAAACTCACCCCTCCACTTT
abundance: -; v_gene: TRBV29-1; j_gene: TRBJ1-1; d_gene: -; CDR3aa: CSGGGNTEAFF; CDR3nt: TGCAGCGGGGGGGGCAACACTGAAGCTTTCTTT
abundance: -; v_gene: TRBV5-1; j_gene: TRBJ1-3; d_gene: TRBD1; CDR3aa: CASSTTGNSGNTIYF; CDR3nt: TGCGCCAGCAGCACGACAGGGAACTCTGGAAACACCATATATTTT
abundance: -; v_gene: TRBV4-3; j_gene: TRBJ1-1; d_gene: -; CDR3aa: CASSRGRAEWTEAFF; CDR3nt: TGCGCCAGCAGCCGAGGTCGTGCTGAGTGGACTGAAGCTTTCTTT